What follows is one TCR beta chain and its context. Its antigen target is currently unknown. Base qualities are not at hand, and no much larger clone is one base apart. These data are taken from a study of PD-1 blockade in classical Hodgkin lymphoma (TCRdb year 2020). With respect to the entire study: Nivolumab dosing was 3 mg/kg intravenously every 2 weeks, continuing until either disease progression or unacceptable toxicity. The study used TCR beta sequencing and CyTOF to define a peripheral blood immune signature of response to PD-1 blockade in classical Hodgkin lymphoma. Study-wide findings and limitations: Lower diversity was seen in patients whose nivolumab began less than 1 year after ASCT, and these patients were left out of later analyses so that immune reconstitution would not confound the results. The study was limited to a single clinical trial cohort, and causes of repertoire differences, possibly disease activity or prior therapy, remained undefined. Trial patients achieving complete response had baseline diversity similar to newly diagnosed patients, whereas partial responders and progressors had significantly lower diversity. Baseline TCR diversity was reported to be lower in newly diagnosed patients than in healthy donors and to be lower still in relapsed/refractory patients. A significant rise by C4D1 was seen in CD4+ but not CD8+ TCR diversity (p=0.0027 vs p=0.16), with the rise being most apparent in complete responders (p=0.02).

The sample's time point label, in plain terms: cycle 4 day 1 (C4D1), after 5 to 7 weeks of nivolumab. All trial patients had relapsed after autologous stem cell transplantation, with cohorts A, B and C differing in prior brentuximab vedotin exposure. The trial cohort included fewer than 60 patients with relapsed/refractory classical Hodgkin lymphoma, and each patient had a best overall response of complete response, partial response or progressive disease. In the multi-cohort phase II CheckMate 205 trial, trial patients received single-agent nivolumab. Best overall response was determined by an independent review committee according to the 2007 International Working Group response criteria. Trial PBMCs were collected just before the start of nivolumab (C1D1) and during therapy at cycle 2 day 1 and cycle 4 day 1. Peripheral blood was collected in 8 mL Vacutainer Cell Preparation Tubes, from which PBMCs were isolated by centrifugation and then cryopreserved.

The Qiagen DNeasy kit was used to extract genomic DNA both from unsorted PBMCs and from the negatively selected CD4+ and CD8+ fractions. TCR beta CDR3 regions were subjected to amplification by immunoSEQ multiplex PCR with primers that anneal to V and J segments. A synthetic immune receptor repertoire was used to minimize amplification bias, and any residual bias was removed computationally once sequencing was done. Regarding the original processing steps: Repertoire diversity was quantified as the Shannon entropy index using custom Python scripts. Unsorted, CD4+ and CD8+ repertoires were analyzed separately, except for combined analyses in which CD4+ and CD8+ sequences were merged in silico. A clone was considered expanded if an increase in frequency of at least 2-fold after treatment relative to C1D1 was found, and a pseudocount of 0.5 was applied to clones undetected at baseline. Singleton clones were defined as clones with 0 or 1 copy at C1D1, and non-singleton clones were defined as clones with 2 or more copies. Clones expanded in unsorted samples were annotated as CD4+, CD8+ or unknown by matching protein sequences in sorted samples from the same patient. Diversity changes from C1D1 to C4D1 were tested in paired samples using Wilcoxon tests. The clones in this table, taken by TCRdb from immuneACCESS, are in-frame only. Not every clone is retained; where verified, under half of the shortfall comes from an unresolved V gene, and the cause of the rest is unknown. That table supplies the V and J calls and clone size; D and trimming were determined from the DNA. This sample lists roughly 60,000 clones; more than 80% were detected once. Of the sample, about 8% is held by the ten largest clones.

From a lookup of the germline V gene, CDR1 and CDR2 are SGHVS and FQNEAQ. The CDR3 measures 18 amino acids from cysteine to phenylalanine. Solely the CDR3 DNA is kept, with 54 bases framed from the first base. Ends trimmed: V by 2 bases, J by 4 bases; bases unmatched to a gene: 12. Sequences were derived from peripheral blood mononuclear cells (PBMCs), sampled before the fourth cycle of nivolumab. The sequence is built from TRBV7-8 and TRBJ2-2, with 8 junctional bases fitting TRBD2. The sequence was collected from a human donor with classical Hodgkin lymphoma. The CDR3 region has the sequence CASSLNFGGRGATGELFF. The bases are TGTGCCAGCAGCTTAAATTTTGGAGGGCGGGGGGCCACCGGGGAGCTGTTTTTT.